The 9 T cell receptor beta chains below come from one sample, sequenced in a study of T cell repertoires in cytomegalovirus infection. TCRdb re-called the reads with MiXCR, one entry per CDR3 protein. The sample includes roughly 500,000 distinct CDR3 sequences, 33% of them seen just once. Antigens for these TCRs are unknown. Sequences were derived from cultured PBMCs, sampled from culture after CMV antigen stimulation. The receptors come from a human donor in good health (CMV status not recorded). Some clones in this sample may be carry-over from other donors' samples.

This clonotype was counted a few times. The chain is built from TRBV6-6 and TRBJ2-7, with TRBD2 matching 8 bases. V shed 8 bases and J 3 bases; nucleotides not matched to a gene: 9. Germline CDR1 MNHNY, CDR2 SVGAGI (reference sequence). The CDR3 has 14 amino acids. This CDR3 is CASRGGEKGYEQYF. Here the CDR3 DNA reads TGTGCCAGCCGGGGGGGGGAAAAAGGCTACGAGCAGTACTTC.

The chain uses TRBV28 and TRBJ2-1, with TRBD1 matching 10 bases. From germline, CDR1 is MDHEN and CDR2 SYDVKM. V lost 7 bases to trimming and J lost 10 bases; unmatched junction nucleotides: 7. The CDR3 sequence is 13 residues long. CDR3 DNA: TGTGCCAGCATTCCCTCGGGACAGGGGGAGCAGTTCTTC. Residues: CASIPSGQGEQFF.

This clonotype was detected only a few times. This chain connects TRBV7-8 to TRBJ2-2; D unclear. From germline, CDR1 is SGHVS and CDR2 FQNEAQ. The CDR3 contains 15 residues. The germline V and J ends were trimmed by 3 bases and 2 bases, with 10 bases remaining between them. The CDR3 spells CASSFLSVNTGELFF. The CDR3 coding sequence is TGTGCCAGCAGCTTTTTATCAGTTAACACCGGGGAGCTGTTTTTT.

The V and J genes are TRBV11-2 and TRBJ2-1; 7 positions agree with TRBD2. This CDR3 is built from 21 residues. Germline loops: CDR1 SGHAT, CDR2 FQNNGV. V trimming: 5 bases; J trimming: 0 bases; junction bases outside the gene matches: 22. The chain's CDR3 is CASSPRVSGRMSAVSYNEQFF. CDR3 coding DNA: TGTGCCAGCAGCCCCCGGGTTAGCGGGCGAATGTCGGCTGTCTCCTACAATGAGCAGTTCTTC.

The sample holds a few counts of this clonotype. The chain combines TRBV6-1 with TRBJ2-3, with D uncertain. The ends were cut back, 3 bases at V and 2 bases at J, with 15 bases in the middle. Germline V lookup: CDR1 MNHNS, CDR2 SASEGT. The CDR3 is made up of 16 amino acids. The CDR3 is CASSEFHGANTDTQYF. CDR3 DNA sequence: TGTGCCAGCAGTGAGTTCCACGGAGCTAACACAGATACGCAGTATTTT.

This clonotype was counted between two and nine times. The V gene is TRBV28, the J gene TRBJ2-7, with TRBD2 as a possible D gene (5 bases). CDR1 is MDHEN, CDR2 SYDVKM, per germline. There are 14 residues in the CDR3. The V gene lost 3 bases and the J gene lost 0 bases, with 9 bases spanning the gap. For the CDR3, the DNA is TGTGCCAGCAGTTTGCCGGGGAGCTCCTACGAGCAGTACTTC. Translation gives CASSLPGSSYEQYF.

The chain recombines TRBV11-2 with TRBJ2-1; 10 nucleotides line up with TRBD2. This CDR3 has 19 amino acids. From germline, CDR1 is SGHAT and CDR2 FQNNGV. With 5 bases clipped from V and 8 bases from J, the junction kept 21 bases outside the gene matches. DNA of the CDR3: TGTGCCAGCAGCCCTCAGCGGGGAATAGCGGGAGGAGGGGACGATGAGCAGTTCTTC. It translates to CASSPQRGIAGGGDDEQFF.

The V and J genes are TRBV20-1 and TRBJ2-5; D not certain. CDR1 and CDR2 from the germline V gene are DFQATT and SNEGSKA (reference sequence). Deletions cut 0 bases from V and 1 base from J, with 9 bases between. The CDR3 totals 14 residues. CDR3 sequence: CSARDLRIQETQYF. CDR3 nucleotides: TGCAGTGCTAGAGATCTGCGTATCCAAGAGACCCAGTACTTC.

This clonotype was seen a few times. The chain has TRBV18 and TRBJ1-1; D might be TRBD1 (6 bases). Trimming removed 3 bases at V and 0 bases at J, with 17 bases between. Germline V lookup: CDR1 KGHSH, CDR2 LQKENI. CDR3 size: 17 residues. CDR3 nucleotides: TGTGCCAGCTCACCCAACATCCGGGACAATTTGAACACTGAAGCTTTCTTT. Translation: CASSPNIRDNLNTEAFF.